These 14 T cell receptor beta chains share one sample of origin, sequenced in a study of T cell responses to AZD1222 COVID-19 vaccine. Some clones are missing from TCRdb's copy, which holds only in-frame ones; the method was immunoSEQ multiplex PCR. The repertoire holds some 140,000 clones, roughly 90% seen once, with 18% in the top ten. Material: peripheral blood, obtained on day 0 of AZD1222 vaccination. The origin of the receptors is an adult in good health.

The chain is built from TRBV27 and TRBJ2-1; no clear D. CDR1 and CDR2 (germline): MNHEY, SMNVEV (reference sequence). V was trimmed by 2 bases and J by 6 bases, leaving 17 bases between them. The CDR3 runs to 16 residues. The chain's CDR3 is CASSLSTFAELNEQFF. CDR3 nucleotide sequence: TGTGCCAGCAGTTTAAGTACTTTCGCGGAACTCAATGAGCAGTTCTTC.

The V gene is TRBV3-1 (or the pseudogene TRBV3-2), the J gene TRBJ1-2; 7 bases are a match to TRBD1. The J segment lost 6 bases and the V segment lost 0 bases, leaving 4 bases of the junction unmatched. This CDR3 contains 14 residues. Germline CDR1 LGHDT, CDR2 YNNKEL (reference sequence). This CDR3 reads CASSQEDRDHGYTF. CDR3 bases: TGTGCCAGCAGCCAAGAAGACAGGGACCATGGCTACACCTTC.

This chain uses TRBV28 with TRBJ1-4; unclear D gene. Germline-derived CDR1 and CDR2 are MDHEN and SYDVKM. Trimming pared 5 bases from V and 8 bases from J, leaving 15 bases between. The CDR3 sequence is 14 residues long. The CDR3 protein is CASSGVEPTEKLFF. The CDR3 nucleotides are TGTGCCAGCAGTGGGGTTGAACCAACGGAAAAACTGTTTTTT.

The chain joins TRBV7-2 to TRBJ2-7; D is unclear. Germline V lookup: CDR1 SGHTA, CDR2 FQGNSA. V lost 5 bases, J lost 0 bases, and 5 bases lay in between. CDR3 length: 12 residues. The CDR3 spells CASSLTSYEQYF. As DNA, the CDR3 is TGTGCCAGCAGCCTCACCTCCTACGAGCAGTACTTC.

CDR3: CASTDRSGFYGYTF. The CDR3 DNA reads as TGTGCCAGCACCGACCGATCAGGATTCTATGGCTACACCTTC. The V and J genes are TRBV6-5 and TRBJ1-2; the D is unclear. The V gene lost 7 bases and the J gene lost 4 bases, with 16 bases spanning the gap. Looked up from germline, CDR1 is MNHEY and CDR2 is SVGAGI. The CDR3 has 14 amino acids.

The chain is built from TRBV5-1 and TRBJ1-2; 7 bases match TRBD1. Germline CDR1 SGHRS, CDR2 YFSETQ. Germline trimming cut 2 bases from V and 4 bases from J; bases unmatched to any gene: 2. CDR3 length: 13 amino acids. In DNA form, the CDR3 reads TGCGCCAGCAGCTTCGGACAGGTCTATGGCTACACCTTC. This codes for CASSFGQVYGYTF.

The chain couples TRBV27 to TRBJ2-7; 8 bases map to TRBD1. The CDR3 has 17 residues. Germline-derived CDR1 and CDR2 are MNHEY and SMNVEV (reference sequence). J was trimmed by 7 bases and V by 5 bases; bases with no gene match: 19. The CDR3 loop reads CASSHDRRDRSFGEQYF. CDR3 DNA sequence: TGTGCCAGCAGTCACGACCGCCGGGACAGGTCGTTTGGGGAGCAGTACTTC.

The V and J genes are TRBV24-1 and TRBJ2-3; the D gene is possibly TRBD1 (5 bases). The CDR3 covers 13 residues. Germline CDR1 and CDR2: KGHDR and SFDVKD. Between the trimmed V and J ends, which lost 7 bases and 7 bases, there was a span of 14 bases. CDR3 region: CATSPTGSNTQYF. For the CDR3, the DNA is TGTGCCACCAGCCCTACAGGATCCAATACGCAGTATTTT.

The gene calls are TRBV12-3 or TRBV12-4 and TRBJ1-2, with D tentatively TRBD1 (6 bases). Trimming removed 6 bases from V and 4 bases from J, with 9 bases in between. The CDR3 runs 12 residues. The DNA for the CDR3 is TGTGCCAGCAGACTCAGGGGCTATGGCTACACCTTC. Translation: CASRLRGYGYTF.

This chain uses TRBV9 with TRBJ2-7; 10 nucleotides match TRBD2. In germline, CDR1 is SGDLS, CDR2 YYNGEE. The CDR3 runs to 15 residues. Losses at the gene ends were 3 bases for V and 3 bases for J; bases not matched to a gene: 6. The CDR3 DNA reads as TGTGCCAGCAGCGCAGGACTAGCGGTTAGCTACGAGCAGTACTTC. This sequence encodes CASSAGLAVSYEQYF.

In regard to this clone: Other DNA sequences of this sample code for an identical CDR3. This chain uses TRBV7-2 with TRBJ1-1; TRBD1 matches at 8 bases. J was trimmed by 4 bases and V by 1 base; bases with no gene match: 5. The germline V gene encodes CDR1 SGHTA and CDR2 FQGNSA. The CDR3 is 15 residues long. CDR3 residues: CASSLGDRRGTEAFF. CDR3 DNA sequence: TGTGCCAGCAGCTTAGGGGACAGGCGAGGCACTGAAGCTTTCTTT.

The gene calls are TRBV27 and TRBJ1-6; TRBD1 agrees at 7 bases. The CDR3 covers 13 residues. The junction had 11 bases not matched to a gene; V was cut back by 8 bases and J by 13 bases. Germline V gene lookup returns CDR1 MNHEY and CDR2 SMNVEV (reference sequence). The DNA of the CDR3 is TGTGCCAGCCGGGACAGTCTGGAGGGTCCCCTCCACTTT. Translation gives CASRDSLEGPLHF.

This rearrangement joins TRBV27 to TRBJ1-1; no clear D gene. The CDR3 runs 15 residues. Germline CDR1 and CDR2: MNHEY and SMNVEV (reference sequence). V shed 5 bases and J shed 0 bases, with 13 bases lying between them. CDR3 DNA: TGTGCCAGCAGTCCGCAGGACGGAGTGAACACTGAAGCTTTCTTT. It specifies CASSPQDGVNTEAFF.

This chain's CDR3 is CASSFHASGRETQYF. CDR3 DNA sequence: TGTGCCAGCAGTTTCCACGCTAGCGGAAGGGAGACCCAGTACTTC. V and J are TRBV6-2 or TRBV6-3 and TRBJ2-5; 7 nucleotides line up with TRBD2. Looked up from germline, CDR1 is MNHEY and CDR2 is SVGEGT. V was pared by 4 bases and J by 5 bases, with 10 bases of the junction left unmatched. This CDR3 is 15 amino acids long.